This entry concerns a single T cell receptor (beta chain). The antigen is undetermined. Sequenced by immunoSEQ multiplex PCR; TCRdb stores in-frame clones only, minus some. The sample carries 75,000 to 100,000 clones, 91% recorded once. This record comes from a study of OX40 agonist ivuxolimab in advanced cancers. On the study more broadly: Prior anti-PD-1, anti-PD-L1 or anti-CTLA-4 therapy was allowed; less than 45% had some.

Study-wide findings and caveats: Also present in some nonresponders was a low level of normalized T-cell clonal expansion.

The CDR3 has 14 residues. Trimming pared 5 bases from V and 11 bases from J, leaving 21 bases between. The germline CDR1 and CDR2 sequences are SGHTA and FQGNSA. The rearrangement joins TRBV7-2 to TRBJ1-1; the D gene is possibly TRBD1 (6 bases). This material consisted of CD4+ or CD8+ T cells sorted from blood, taken in a trial of the OX40 agonist ivuxolimab. The sequence was collected from an adult with an advanced solid tumor such as melanoma, head and neck, liver or kidney cancer. The CDR3 sequence is CASSQGQTYLGAFF. The DNA for the CDR3 is TGTGCCAGCAGCCAAGGACAGACCTATCTAGGGGCTTTCTTT.